Described below is a single T cell receptor (beta chain) sequence and its context. The specificity of this receptor is unknown. The input lacks base qualities; no much larger clone sits a single base away. Sequencing was performed on an Illumina NovaSeq 6000. Using 5'RACE with constant-segment primers, TCRalpha and TCRbeta cDNA libraries were constructed, with sample barcodes and unique molecular identifiers added in the process. Trizol reagent was used to extract RNA from every sample. Libraries were amplified in two PCR steps, with a second sample barcode and Illumina TruSeq adapters added in the second step. Sequencing of libraries was performed on an Illumina NovaSeq with 2 x 150 bp paired-end reads. As for the authors' bioinformatics: With migec v1.2.7, reads were demultiplexed and then collapsed into UMI-guided consensus sequences. With mixcr v2.1.11, UMI consensuses were aligned to TRA and TRB V and J templates and assembled into clonotypes. Clonotypes were classified as expanded or contracted when called significant by both edgeR and NoisET, with noise models trained on biological replicates. edgeR calls used a false discovery rate-adjusted p below 0.01 and a log2 fold-change threshold of 1. As an exploratory analysis of dynamics, PCA with hierarchical clustering was applied to max-normalized trajectories of the 1000 most abundant clonotypes. Each responding clone was given a CD4 or CD8 phenotype based on the CD4+ and CD8+ repertoires, which had been sequenced separately. The raw public reads went through TCRdb reprocessing: fastp at Q25, MiXCR clone calling, in-frame beta chains kept. Every CDR3 protein is listed once, alongside the most common genes and DNA of its rows. What appears here as the V and J calls and clone size reflects TCRdb's work, not the paper's. Counted in this sample were roughly 110,000 distinct CDR3 sequences; about a fifth of them appeared once. Clones ranked in the top ten supply approximately 40% of the sample.

The data belong to a study of T-cell memory formation after mild COVID-19 (dated by TCRdb to the early 2020s). Some background on the complete study: Most TCR sequence clusters were specific to one of the two donors. Longitudinal TCRalpha and TCRbeta repertoire sequencing tracked T-cell clones expanding and contracting after mild COVID-19 in a couple of donors. The cohort comprised two young, previously healthy adult volunteers, one female and one male.

PBMCs were isolated by Ficoll-Paque density gradient centrifugation. Points the paper makes about the study in general: Contracting CD4+ clones appeared mostly in the CM and EM memory subsets, whereas CD8+ clones were enriched in EMRA. The second-wave clones that peaked on day 37 were not confirmed to be SARS-CoV-2 specific. The detection of some responding clones in pre-infection memory suggests that pre-existing cross-reactive memory T cells joined the SARS-CoV-2 response. The study included only a couple of mild cases, and larger cohorts that include severe cases with pre-infection samples were judged to be necessary. Balanced CD4/CD8 phenotypes were observed for clones contracting from day 15 to 85, whereas a bias towards CD4+ was observed for a second wave of clones expanding from day 15 to 37.

The junction carries 15 bases between V and J, which are trimmed by 0 bases and 2 bases respectively. According to the germline V gene, CDR1 reads WSHSY and CDR2 reads SAAADI. Measured from the cysteine to the phenylalanine, the CDR3 is 17 residues long. Only CDR3 DNA remains: 51 bases, in frame from the first base. This TCR was recovered from a man aged 18 to 29 who had mild COVID-19 (a few samples of this study predate the infection). The sample titles of this study are shuffled in the database, so cell type and time point are left out; the donor was told from shared clones. The sample comprised PBMCs or a T cell subset sorted from them (not recorded which). The chain employs TRBV10-2 and TRBJ2-3; TRBD2 is a weak D gene call, 6 bases matching. CDR3 protein: CASSESAGSLATDTQYF. The base sequence is TGCGCCAGCAGTGAGTCCGCCGGGAGCCTGGCCACAGATACGCAGTATTTT.